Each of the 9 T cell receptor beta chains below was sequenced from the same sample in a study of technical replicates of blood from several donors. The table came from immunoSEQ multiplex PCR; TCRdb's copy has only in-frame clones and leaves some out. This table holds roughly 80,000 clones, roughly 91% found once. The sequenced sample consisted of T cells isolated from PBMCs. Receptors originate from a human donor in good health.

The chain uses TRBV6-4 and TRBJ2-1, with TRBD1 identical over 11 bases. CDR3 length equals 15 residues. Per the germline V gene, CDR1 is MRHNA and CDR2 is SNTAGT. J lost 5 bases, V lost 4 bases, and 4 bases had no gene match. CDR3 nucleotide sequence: TGTGCCAGCAGTGGGGACAGGGGGGCGAACAATGAGCAGTTCTTC. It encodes CASSGDRGANNEQFF.

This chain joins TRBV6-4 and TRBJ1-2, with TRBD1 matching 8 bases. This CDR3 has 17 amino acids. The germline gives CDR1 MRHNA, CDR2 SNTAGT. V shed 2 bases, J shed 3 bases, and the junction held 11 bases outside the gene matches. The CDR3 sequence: CASSDAVGQGRYYGYTF. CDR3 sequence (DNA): TGTGCCAGCAGTGACGCCGTAGGACAGGGAAGATACTATGGCTACACCTTC.

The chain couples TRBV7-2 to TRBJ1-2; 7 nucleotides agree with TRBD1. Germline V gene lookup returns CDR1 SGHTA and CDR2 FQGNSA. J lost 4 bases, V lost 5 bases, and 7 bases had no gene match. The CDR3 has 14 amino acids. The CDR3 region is CASSIPRDSYGYTF. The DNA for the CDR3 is TGTGCCAGCAGCATACCACGGGACAGCTATGGCTACACCTTC.

CDR3 coding DNA: TGCAGCGTTGAAGCCAGGGGGCAGGTTGATGGCTACACCTTC. The encoded protein is CSVEARGQVDGYTF. This rearrangement joins TRBV29-1 to TRBJ1-2, with 8 nucleotides matching TRBD1. Germline-derived CDR1 and CDR2 are SQVTM and ANQGSEA. This CDR3 region has 14 residues. Trimming removed 1 base from V and 6 bases from J; junction bases left unmatched: 7.

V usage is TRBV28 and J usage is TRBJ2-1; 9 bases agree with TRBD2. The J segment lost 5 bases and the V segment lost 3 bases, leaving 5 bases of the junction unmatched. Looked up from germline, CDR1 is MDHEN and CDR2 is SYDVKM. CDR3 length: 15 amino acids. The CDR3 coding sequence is TGTGCCAGCAGTTTTGCGGGGGGGCGCGACAATGAGCAGTTCTTC. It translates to CASSFAGGRDNEQFF.

CDR3 protein: CASSLEVQGFFTGELFF. The DNA of the CDR3 is TGCGCCAGCAGCCTGGAGGTTCAGGGCTTTTTTACCGGGGAGCTGTTTTTT. The chain carries TRBV5-1 and TRBJ2-2; either TRBD1 or TRBD2 may supply D (5 bases each). The V gene lost 4 bases and the J gene lost 5 bases, with 21 bases spanning the gap. This CDR3 region has 17 residues. Germline V CDR1 and CDR2: SGHRS, YFSETQ.

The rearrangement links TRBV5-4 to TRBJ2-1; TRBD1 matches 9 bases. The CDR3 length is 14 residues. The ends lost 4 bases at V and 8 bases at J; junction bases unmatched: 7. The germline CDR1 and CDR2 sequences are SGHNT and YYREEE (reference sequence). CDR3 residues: CASSQGDRVHEQFF. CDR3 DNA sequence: TGTGCCAGCAGCCAGGGGGACAGGGTCCATGAGCAGTTCTTC.

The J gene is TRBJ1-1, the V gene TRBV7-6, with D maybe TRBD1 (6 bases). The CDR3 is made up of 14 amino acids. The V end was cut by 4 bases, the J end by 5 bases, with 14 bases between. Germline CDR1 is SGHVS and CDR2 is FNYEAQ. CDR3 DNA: TGTGCCAGCAGCTCAAATAACAGGGAGACTGAAGCTTTCTTT. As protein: CASSSNNRETEAFF.

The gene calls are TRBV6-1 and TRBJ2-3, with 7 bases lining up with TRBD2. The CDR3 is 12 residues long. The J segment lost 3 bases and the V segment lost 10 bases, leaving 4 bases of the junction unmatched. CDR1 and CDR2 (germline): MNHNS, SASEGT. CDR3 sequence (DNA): TGTGCCATACGACTAGCAACAGATACGCAGTATTTT. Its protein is CAIRLATDTQYF.